This T cell receptor beta chain comes out of a study of shared clonotypes between healthy human individuals. The study, taken as a whole, reports: Clonotypes shared by all four donors outscored non-shared clonotypes in generation probability.

Original handling: Filtering of immunoSEQ junctional sequences could not match full-length read filtering. TCRdb's copy holds only in-frame clones and misses some; the assay was immunoSEQ multiplex PCR. V and J calls plus clone size are reproduced from that table; the DNA served to infer D and trimming. Of approximately 2,000,000 clones listed, 85% to 95% are singletons. As regards this clone: Its specificity is not known.

The TCR was taken from a man between 18 and 29 years old in good health. Some clones in this sample may be carry-over from other donors' samples. Material: naive CD4+ T cells from PBMCs. Documented subset: CD45RA+ positively selected.

The CDR3 is CASRKSTGLAGAGTDTQYF. The CDR3 nucleotides are TGCGCCAGCAGGAAGTCCACGGGACTAGCGGGAGCGGGCACAGATACGCAGTATTTT. The J gene is TRBJ2-3, the V gene TRBV10-2; the match to TRBD2 covers 14 bases. The V gene end was trimmed by 6 bases and the J gene end by 1 base; junction bases not matched to a gene: 12. The CDR3 consists of 19 residues. Germline loops: CDR1 WSHSY, CDR2 SAAADI.